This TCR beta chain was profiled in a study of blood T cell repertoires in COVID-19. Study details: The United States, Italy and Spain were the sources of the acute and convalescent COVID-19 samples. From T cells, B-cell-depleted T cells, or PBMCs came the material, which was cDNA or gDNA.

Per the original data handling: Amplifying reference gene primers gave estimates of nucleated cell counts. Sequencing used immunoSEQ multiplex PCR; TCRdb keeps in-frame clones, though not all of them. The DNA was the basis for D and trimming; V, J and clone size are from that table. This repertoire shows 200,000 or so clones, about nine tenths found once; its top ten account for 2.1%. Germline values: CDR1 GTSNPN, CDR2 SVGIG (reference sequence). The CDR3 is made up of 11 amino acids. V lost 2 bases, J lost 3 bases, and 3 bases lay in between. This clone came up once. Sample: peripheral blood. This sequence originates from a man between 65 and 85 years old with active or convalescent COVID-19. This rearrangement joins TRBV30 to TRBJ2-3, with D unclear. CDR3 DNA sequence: TGTGCCTGGAGTCCGACAGATACGCAGTATTTT. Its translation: CAWSPTDTQYF.